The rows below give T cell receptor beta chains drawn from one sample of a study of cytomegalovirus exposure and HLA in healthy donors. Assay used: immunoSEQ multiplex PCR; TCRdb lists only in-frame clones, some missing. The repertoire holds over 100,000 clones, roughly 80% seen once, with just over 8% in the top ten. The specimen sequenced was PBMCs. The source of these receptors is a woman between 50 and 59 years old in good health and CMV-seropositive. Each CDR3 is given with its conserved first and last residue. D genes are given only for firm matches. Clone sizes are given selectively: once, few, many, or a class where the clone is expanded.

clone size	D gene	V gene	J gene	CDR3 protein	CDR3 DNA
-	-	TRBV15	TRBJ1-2	CATSSHNQDYWGYTF	TGTGCCACCAGCAGTCACAACCAGGATTATTGGGGCTACACCTTC
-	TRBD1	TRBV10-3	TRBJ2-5	CSISGTGAETQYF	TGTTCCATCAGTGGGACAGGGGCAGAGACCCAGTACTTC
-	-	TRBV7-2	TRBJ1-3	CASSLYNSGNTIYF	TGTGCCAGCAGCTTATACAACTCTGGAAACACCATATATTTT
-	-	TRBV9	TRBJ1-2	CASSGGGWVDSGYTF	TGTGCCAGCAGCGGGGGGGGATGGGTAGACTCTGGCTACACCTTC
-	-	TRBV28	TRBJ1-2	CASSFLMTANYGYTF	TGTGCCAGCAGTTTCCTCATGACAGCTAACTATGGCTACACCTTC
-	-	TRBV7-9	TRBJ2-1	CASSFGYSNNEQFF	TGTGCCAGCAGCTTCGGTTATAGCAACAATGAGCAGTTCTTC
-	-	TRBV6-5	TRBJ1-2	CASRFTDSYGYTF	TGTGCCAGCAGATTTACGGACAGCTATGGCTACACCTTC
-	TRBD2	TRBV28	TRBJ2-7	CASSRLARAYEQYF	TGTGCCAGCAGCCGACTAGCGCGAGCCTACGAGCAGTACTTC
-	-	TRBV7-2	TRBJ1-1	CASSLAFGLMNTEAFF	TGTGCCAGCAGCTTAGCTTTCGGTCTCATGAACACTGAAGCTTTCTTT
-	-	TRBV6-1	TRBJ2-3	CATTVRLSTDTQYF	TGTGCCACGACTGTCAGACTCAGCACAGATACGCAGTATTTT
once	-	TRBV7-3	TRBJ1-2	CASSPRGGLYGYTF	TGTGCCAGCAGCCCGAGGGGGGGCCTTTATGGCTACACCTTC
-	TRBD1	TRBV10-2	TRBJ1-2	CASSYRGGYTF	TGCGCCAGCAGCTACAGGGGCGGCTACACCTTC